The TCR beta chain described here comes from a study of T cell responses to AZD1222 COVID-19 vaccine. This table comes from immunoSEQ multiplex PCR, and its TCRdb copy is limited to in-frame clones, with some not included. The sample consists of about 85,000 clones, 86% of them appearing once. V shed 0 bases and J 3 bases; nucleotides not matched to a gene: 4. Germline CDR1 is SGHNT and CDR2 is YYREEE (reference sequence). The CDR3 is 15 amino acids. This sequence was found in an adult in good health. The sequencing here drew on peripheral blood, taken on day 0 of AZD1222 vaccination. The V call is TRBV5-4, the J call TRBJ2-3, with 7 bases matching TRBD2. The DNA of the CDR3 is TGTGCCAGCAGCTTGGCGGCGGGAGAAACAGATACGCAGTATTTT. It is translated as CASSLAAGETDTQYF. Based on the CDR3 plus reference TRBV5-4 and TRBJ2-3, the full variable domain is ETGVTQSPTHLIKTRGQQVTLRCSSQSGHNTVSWYQQALGQGPQFIFQYYREEENGRGNFPPRFSGLQFPNYSSELNVNALELDDSALYLCASSLAAGETDTQYFGPGTRLTVL.